The rows below give T cell receptor beta chains drawn from one sample of a study of early T cells in non-severe SARS-CoV-2 infection. TCRdb fed the 5' RACE reads into MiXCR, producing one record per CDR3 protein. The sample includes roughly 55,000 distinct CDR3 sequences, 11% of them seen just once. Sequenced: whole blood. Receptors were obtained from an adult who was a healthcare worker with PCR-confirmed SARS-CoV-2 infection or an uninfected control (not recorded which). CDR3s include the opening cysteine and the closing phenylalanine or tryptophan. The D gene is left open where the match is weak. Clone sizes are given selectively: once, few, many, or a class where the clone is expanded.

TRBV7-2	-	many	TRBJ2-1	TGTGCCAGCAGACTCCCAGGAGGGGGCCATGAGCAGTTCTTC	CASRLPGGGHEQFF
TRBV12-3/TRBV12-4	-	-	TRBJ2-3	TGTGCCAGCAGTGTTAGCGGACCGATCACAGATACGCAGTATTTT	CASSVSGPITDTQYF
TRBV11-2	-	many	TRBJ2-3	TGTGCCAGCAGCGCTCTAGGACCCACAGATACGCAGTATTTT	CASSALGPTDTQYF
TRBV28	-	-	TRBJ2-3	TGTGCCAGCAGTTCAGATACAGCGCAGTATTTT	CASSSDTAQYF
TRBV10-3	-	-	TRBJ2-7	TGTGCCATCAGTGAGTCTCTTAACGAGCAGTACTTC	CAISESLNEQYF
TRBV6-6	TRBD2	once	TRBJ2-3	TGTGCCAGCAGTACCGGGGGCGGGAGGGCAGGAGATACGCAGTATTTT	CASSTGGGRAGDTQYF
TRBV12-3/TRBV12-4	TRBD1	many	TRBJ2-7	TGTGCCAGCAGGACCGGGACAGGGGCTTCCGAGCAGTACTTC	CASRTGTGASEQYF
TRBV7-2	-	few	TRBJ1-3	TGTGCCAGCAGCTTCCAAACTCGCCCTTCTGAAAACACCATATATTTT	CASSFQTRPSENTIYF
TRBV11-2	-	few	TRBJ2-2	TGTGCCAGCAGCTTAGGGGTCTCCTTCACCGGGGAGCTGTTTTTT	CASSLGVSFTGELFF
TRBV11-2	-	many	TRBJ1-2	TGTGCCAGCAGCCTATCACAACTCGGGGGCTACACCTTC	CASSLSQLGGYTF
TRBV28	-	-	TRBJ2-1	TGTGCCAGCAGTTCTCCCTCGTCCGAGCAGTTCTTC	CASSSPSSEQFF
TRBV27	-	many	TRBJ1-6	TGTGCCAGCAGGGGGGCTACGAGCTCCTATAATTCACCCCTCCACTTT	CASRGATSSYNSPLHF
TRBV10-3	TRBD2	-	TRBJ2-5	TGTGCCAGCGGGGGGATAGAGACCCAGTACTTC	CASGGIETQYF
TRBV6-7	-	-	TRBJ2-1	TGTGCCAGCAGTTCGGCAGGCCCACCCAATGAGCAGTTCTTC	CASSSAGPPNEQFF
TRBV5-1	-	-	TRBJ2-1	TGCGCCAGCAGCGTTTTACCCACGGGTTCCTACAATGAGCAGTTCTTC	CASSVLPTGSYNEQFF
TRBV20-1	-	-	TRBJ1-2	TGCAGTGCGAGGAGCCCTCAAAACTATGGCTACACCTTC	CSARSPQNYGYTF
TRBV7-6	-	-	TRBJ1-5	TGTGCCAGCAGCCCAGTGGGGGGTAGCAATCAGCCCCAGCATTTT	CASSPVGGSNQPQHF
TRBV4-1	-	many	TRBJ2-1	TGCGCCAGCAGCCAAGAATCTACCATCCCAGGGGAGCAGTTCTTC	CASSQESTIPGEQFF
TRBV30	TRBD1	-	TRBJ2-7	TGTGCCTGGAGCCCCGGGACAGTCTCCTACGAGCAGTACTTC	CAWSPGTVSYEQYF
TRBV27	TRBD1	few	TRBJ2-7	TGTGCCAGCAGTAGGACAGGGGTCTCCTACGAGCAGTACTTC	CASSRTGVSYEQYF
TRBV19	-	few	TRBJ2-3	TGTGCCAGTACACCGGAGCGAGATACGCAGTATTTT	CASTPERDTQYF
TRBV29-1	TRBD1	many	TRBJ2-7	TGCAGCGCCGGGACAGGGGACTACGAGCAGTACTTC	CSAGTGDYEQYF
TRBV19	TRBD1	-	TRBJ2-7	TGTGCCAGTAGTATAAGACAGGGTTCCGACGAGCAGTACTTC	CASSIRQGSDEQYF
TRBV2	TRBD1	-	TRBJ2-7	TGTGCCCACAGGGGAAGGGGGTACGAGCAGTACTTC	CAHRGRGYEQYF
TRBV4-2	-	few	TRBJ2-7	TGTGCCAGCAGCCAAGATCTGGGTCAAAGCTACGAGCAGTACTTC	CASSQDLGQSYEQYF
TRBV7-9	TRBD2	-	TRBJ2-5	TGTGCCAGCACCCATCCCTTGGCGGGGGGGAAAGAGACCCAGTACTTC	CASTHPLAGGKETQYF
TRBV29-1	-	-	TRBJ2-3	TGCAGCGTTGAAGGCTCTCGGACTGTCGACGCGGATACGCAGTATTTT	CSVEGSRTVDADTQYF
TRBV10-1	-	-	TRBJ2-1	TGCGCCAGCCGCTCTGTACTAGGTAGTGAGCAGTTCTTC	CASRSVLGSEQFF
TRBV4-1	-	many	TRBJ1-2	TGCGCCAGCAGCCAAGGACAGCTCGACTATGGCTACACCTTC	CASSQGQLDYGYTF
TRBV9	-	many	TRBJ1-6	TGTGCCAGCAGCCTTAAATTCGGGGAGGCCCTCCACTTT	CASSLKFGEALHF
TRBV6-5	-	-	TRBJ2-1	TGTGCCAGCAGTGACGCACTGGGGTTGAATGAGCAGTTCTTC	CASSDALGLNEQFF
TRBV11-2	TRBD2	few	TRBJ2-3	TGTGCCAGCAGCCTCAGAACTAGCGGGAGTAGTGCAGATACGCAGTATTTT	CASSLRTSGSSADTQYF